The rows below give T cell receptor beta chains drawn from one sample of a study of cytomegalovirus exposure and HLA in healthy donors. Some clones are missing from TCRdb's copy, which holds only in-frame ones; the method was immunoSEQ multiplex PCR. This sample has around 130,000 clones, with roughly four fifths found just once. Sequencing was performed on PBMCs. All receptors come from a girl aged 2 to 10 in good health and CMV-seronegative. CDR3s include the opening cysteine and the closing phenylalanine or tryptophan. D genes are given only for firm matches. Only part of the rows carry a size: once, few, many, or a class if the clone is expanded.

J gene: TRBJ2-1
clone size: -
V gene: TRBV7-2
D gene: -
CDR3 DNA: TGTGCCAACAGCTTAAGTGTCGGCAATGAGCAGTTCTTC
CDR3 protein: CANSLSVGNEQFF

J gene: TRBJ1-5
clone size: -
V gene: TRBV6-5
D gene: -
CDR3 DNA: TGTGCCAGCAGTTACGGACAGAATAGCAATCAGCCCCAGCATTTT
CDR3 protein: CASSYGQNSNQPQHF

J gene: TRBJ2-1
clone size: few
V gene: TRBV28
D gene: -
CDR3 DNA: TGTGGGAGGGATGAGCAGTTCTTC
CDR3 protein: CGRDEQFF

J gene: TRBJ1-4
clone size: -
V gene: TRBV5-6
D gene: TRBD1
CDR3 DNA: TGTGCCAGCAGCTTGTTTTCCCCAGGGGGAAATGAAAAACTGTTTTTT
CDR3 protein: CASSLFSPGGNEKLFF

J gene: TRBJ2-1
clone size: -
V gene: TRBV6-1
D gene: TRBD2
CDR3 DNA: TGTGCCAGCAGTTTGGGACTAGCATCCTACAATGAGCAGTTCTTC
CDR3 protein: CASSLGLASYNEQFF

J gene: TRBJ2-1
clone size: -
V gene: TRBV19
D gene: -
CDR3 DNA: TGTGCCAGTACCCTAGACAGAAACAATGAGCAGTTCTTC
CDR3 protein: CASTLDRNNEQFF

J gene: TRBJ2-2
clone size: -
V gene: TRBV18
D gene: TRBD1
CDR3 DNA: TGTGCCAGCTCACCATCAGGGGGCGCGGGGGAGCTGTTTTTT
CDR3 protein: CASSPSGGAGELFF

J gene: TRBJ1-4
clone size: few
V gene: TRBV7-9
D gene: TRBD1
CDR3 DNA: TGTGCCAGCAGCCCGACAGGGCCCTATGAAAAACTGTTTTTT
CDR3 protein: CASSPTGPYEKLFF

J gene: TRBJ2-3
clone size: -
V gene: TRBV5-4
D gene: -
CDR3 DNA: TGTGCCAGCAGCTGGGGGACTGATACGCAGTATTTT
CDR3 protein: CASSWGTDTQYF

J gene: TRBJ2-2
clone size: -
V gene: TRBV4-3
D gene: TRBD2
CDR3 DNA: TGCGCCAGCAGCCAAGATCCGAGCGGGGGGCAGAACACCGGGGAGCTGTTTTTT
CDR3 protein: CASSQDPSGGQNTGELFF

J gene: TRBJ2-5
clone size: -
V gene: TRBV6-1
D gene: TRBD1
CDR3 DNA: TGTGCCAGCAGTGACGGGACAGGAGGGACGGGGGAGACCCAGTACTTC
CDR3 protein: CASSDGTGGTGETQYF